The rows below give T cell receptor beta chains drawn from one sample of a study of blood T cell repertoires in COVID-19. Sequencing used immunoSEQ multiplex PCR; TCRdb keeps in-frame clones, though not all of them. The table records 400,000 or so clones, 70% to 90% of them present only once. The sample was peripheral blood. The source is a man between 18 and 29 years old with COVID-19, enrolled during active disease. CDR3s include the opening cysteine and the closing phenylalanine or tryptophan. The D gene is left open where the match is weak. Part of the rows lack a size; the others show once, few, many or a class for expanded clones.

>17|once|TRBV3-1/TRBV3-2|TRBD2|TRBJ2-7
TGTGCCAGCAGCAGCCGGGGATTAGCGGGAACGATTCTGGAGCAGTACTTC
CASSSRGLAGTILEQYF
>15|few|TRBV7-9|.|TRBJ1-2
TGTGCCAGCAGCTTAGTTGTATCAGGGGTGGATGGCTACACCTTC
CASSLVVSGVDGYTF
>13|.|TRBV11-3|.|TRBJ2-3
TGTGCCAGCAGCTCGGTGAGCACAGATACGCAGTATTTT
CASSSVSTDTQYF
>14|.|TRBV25-1|.|TRBJ2-3
TGTGCCAGCAGTGGTCCATTTAGCACAGATACGCAGTATTTT
CASSGPFSTDTQYF
>15|once|TRBV25-1|TRBD1|TRBJ2-7
TGTGCCAGCAGTGAGACCGGGACAGGGTGGTTCGAGCAGTACTTC
CASSETGTGWFEQYF
>14|.|TRBV5-5|.|TRBJ1-2
TGTGCCAGCAGCTTGGGGGAAGCGGACTATGGCTACACCTTC
CASSLGEADYGYTF
>16|.|TRBV6-6|TRBD1|TRBJ2-3
TGTGCCAGCAGTAACCGGGACAGGGGACTCACAGATACGCAGTATTTT
CASSNRDRGLTDTQYF
>15|.|TRBV5-5|TRBD1|TRBJ2-7
TGTGCCAGCAGTCAAGACAGGGGGATTTTCGGAGAGCAGTACTTC
CASSQDRGIFGEQYF
>17|.|TRBV5-4|.|TRBJ1-2
TGTGCCAGCAGCTTGGAAGGGGGGGACGGTTCTAACTATGGCTACACCTTC
CASSLEGGDGSNYGYTF
>15|once|TRBV5-1|.|TRBJ2-3
TGCGCCAGCAGGTTAAGCGGTTATCGCACAGATACGCAGTATTTT
CASRLSGYRTDTQYF
>16|.|TRBV19|.|TRBJ1-2
TGTGCCAGTAGTATTCCCCCAGGCGGGGGTCGGTATGGCTACACCTTC
CASSIPPGGGRYGYTF
>12|.|TRBV2|.|TRBJ2-7
TGTGCCAGCCGTTACTATGACTACGAGCAGTACTTC
CASRYYDYEQYF
>13|.|TRBV15|.|TRBJ2-1
TGTGCCACCAGCAGAGACAGGGTGGATGAGCAGTTCTTC
CATSRDRVDEQFF
>13|.|TRBV7-6|TRBD1|TRBJ2-7
TGTGCCAGCAGTCCACAGGGGACGTACGAGCAGTACTTC
CASSPQGTYEQYF
>14|.|TRBV11-3|TRBD1|TRBJ2-7
TGTGCCAGCAGCTCAAGGACAGGGTCGTCCGAGCAGTACTTC
CASSSRTGSSEQYF
>14|once|TRBV7-9|.|TRBJ1-3
TGTGCCAGCAGCCCCACAGGGTCCGGAAACACCATATATTTT
CASSPTGSGNTIYF
>16|once|TRBV13|TRBD2|TRBJ2-7
TGTGCCAGCAGCTCCCGTGAGACTAGCGGATCCTACGAGCAGTACTTC
CASSSRETSGSYEQYF
>12|.|TRBV5-6|.|TRBJ2-7
TGTGCCAGCAGCGTCTTCAGCGGCGAGCAGTACTTC
CASSVFSGEQYF
>15|once|TRBV5-1|.|TRBJ2-1
TGCGCCAGCAGCTTGGACTCCTCTCTATACAATGAGCAGTTCTTC
CASSLDSSLYNEQFF
>13|.|TRBV9|.|TRBJ1-3
TGTGCCAGCAGCGCCCAGTTTGGAAACACCATATATTTT
CASSAQFGNTIYF
>13|.|TRBV29-1|.|TRBJ1-2
TGCAGCGTTGCCCCCTTAGGGGGGGTTGGCTACACCTTC
CSVAPLGGVGYTF
>17|.|TRBV10-3|TRBD2|TRBJ2-3
TGTGCCATCAGGGAAGGGGTTCGCGGGGGGGCACGAAATACGCAGTATTTT
CAIREGVRGGARNTQYF
>16|.|TRBV4-1|.|TRBJ1-1
TGCGCCAGCAGCCAAGAGCGAACTGCATTGAACACTGAAGCTTTCTTT
CASSQERTALNTEAFF
>12|.|TRBV12-3/TRBV12-4|.|TRBJ2-1
TGTGCCAGCAGTGTTACTAGACATGAGCAGTTCTTC
CASSVTRHEQFF
>16|.|TRBV3-1/TRBV3-2|.|TRBJ2-2
TGTGCCAGCAGCCAAGACCCCTTCGCGGCCAACCGGGAGCTGTTTTTT
CASSQDPFAANRELFF
>20|.|TRBV18|TRBD1|TRBJ2-1
TGTGCCAGCTCACCACAGCGACTCCGGGACAGGGGTGGTCATTTGAATGAGCAGTTCTTC
CASSPQRLRDRGGHLNEQFF
>15|.|TRBV27|.|TRBJ2-7
TGTGCCAGCAGTTTAAGCGCAGGGTTCTTCTACGAGCAGTACTTC
CASSLSAGFFYEQYF
>13|.|TRBV3-1/TRBV3-2|.|TRBJ2-1
TGTGCCAGCAGCCATATGAGCCACAATGAGCAGTTCTTC
CASSHMSHNEQFF
>16|few|TRBV27|TRBD2|TRBJ2-5
TGTGCCAGCAGTTTAAGGGCTAGCGGGAGGGGAGAGACCCAGTACTTC
CASSLRASGRGETQYF
>15|.|TRBV11-2|TRBD2|TRBJ2-7
TGTGCCAGCAGCACCGGGACTAGCGACATATACGAGCAGTACTTC
CASSTGTSDIYEQYF
>16|.|TRBV15|TRBD1|TRBJ2-5
TGTGCCACCAGCACCAGCCTCGTGACAGGGATTGAGACCCAGTACTTC
CATSTSLVTGIETQYF
>16|once|TRBV9|.|TRBJ1-3
TGTGCCAGCAGCGTAGAATCAGGATACTCTGGAAACACCATATATTTT
CASSVESGYSGNTIYF
>13|.|TRBV9|.|TRBJ1-2
TGTGCCAGCAGTAGATCAGGGAACTATGGCTACACCTTC
CASSRSGNYGYTF
>14|.|TRBV3-1/TRBV3-2|TRBD1|TRBJ1-1
TGTGCCAGCACTCCGCGGGACAGGGTAATAGAAGCTTTCTTT
CASTPRDRVIEAFF
>15|.|TRBV12-5|.|TRBJ2-1
TGTGCTAGTGGTTTGCCGGAGACCTCCTACAATGAGCAGTTCTTC
CASGLPETSYNEQFF
>16|once|TRBV13|TRBD2|TRBJ2-1
TGTGCCAGCAGCTATCCGACTAGCGGGGGTCTCGATGAGCAGTTCTTC
CASSYPTSGGLDEQFF
>16|.|TRBV2|TRBD2|TRBJ2-3
TGTGCCACCGCGACGGGGGGAGGGCCCGGCACAGATACGCAGTATTTT
CATATGGGPGTDTQYF
>11|.|TRBV12-3/TRBV12-4|.|TRBJ2-7
TGTGCCAGCAGTTCTAACTACGAGCAGTACTTC
CASSSNYEQYF
>16|.|TRBV5-5|TRBD1|TRBJ2-4
TGTGCCAGCAGCGCTACAGGGGCCCTAGCCAAAAACATTCAGTACTTC
CASSATGALAKNIQYF
>14|.|TRBV7-9|.|TRBJ2-3
TGTGCCAGCAGCTCCCAACAGGGATTAGATACGCAGTATTTT
CASSSQQGLDTQYF
>15|.|TRBV27|.|TRBJ2-3
TGTGCCAGCAGAGACAGTCCTACTAGCACAGATACGCAGTATTTT
CASRDSPTSTDTQYF